One and the same sample provided the 32 T cell receptor beta chains below, sequenced in a study of blood T cells in healthy people across ages. The use of a sample-barcoded 5' primer and a J-beta primer mix characterized a second PCR of roughly 6 to 11 cycles. TCRdb re-called the 5' RACE reads through MiXCR, storing one row per CDR3 protein. The data show about 650,000 distinct CDR3 sequences, about 30% seen once. Sequencing was done on a sample of blood. All receptors derive from a woman aged 80 or over in good health.

In this sample, this clonotype turned up many times. This chain links TRBV7-2 with TRBJ2-1; no clear D. This CDR3 contains 15 residues. The germline V gene has CDR1 SGHTA and CDR2 FQGNSA. V lost 7 bases to trimming and J lost 4 bases, with 17 bases between them. In DNA form, the CDR3 reads TGTGCCAGCACCACTTATAGTGGCGGATACAATGAGCAGTTCTTC. Amino acid sequence: CASTTYSGGYNEQFF.

The chain is built from TRBV6-1 and TRBJ1-5; 7 nucleotides match TRBD1. Looked up from germline, CDR1 is MNHNS and CDR2 is SASEGT. The CDR3 extends over 14 amino acids. With V trimmed by 4 bases and J by 4 bases, 4 bases remained unmatched. CDR3 sequence reads: CASSGQGNNQPQHF. The CDR3 bases are TGTGCCAGCAGTGGACAGGGAAATAATCAGCCCCAGCATTTT.

This clonotype was counted a few times. A much larger clone lies a single base off, so this may be a read error. The chain carries TRBV20-1 and TRBJ2-5, with 8 positions matching TRBD1. Trimming cost V 3 bases and J 11 bases; bases outside gene matches: 17. Germline assignment: CDR1 DFQATT and CDR2 SNEGSKA (reference sequence). The CDR3 loop spans 15 amino acids. CDR3 residues: CSASADRGVGYGQYF. In nucleotides, the CDR3 is TGCAGTGCTAGCGCCGACAGGGGTGTTGGCTACGGGCAGTACTTC.

The V and J genes are TRBV9 and TRBJ2-7; 9 bases map to TRBD2. The J call may be faulty, since TRBJ2-5 better matches the DNA end. The CDR3 covers 15 residues. Germline-derived CDR1 and CDR2 are SGDLS and YYNGEE. The CDR3 spells CASSPQAGGGETQYF. CDR3 DNA sequence: TGTGCCAGCAGCCCGCAAGCGGGAGGAGGGGAGACCCAGTACTTC.

This clonotype was recorded at least ten times. The chain combines TRBV5-1 with TRBJ2-5, with 13 nucleotides matching TRBD2. The CDR3 extends over 18 amino acids. The trim removed 3 bases at V and 4 bases at J, leaving 12 bases unmatched. Per the germline V gene, CDR1 is SGHRS and CDR2 is YFSETQ. The CDR3 here is CASSSRPTSGGARETQYF. The CDR3 DNA reads as TGCGCCAGCAGCTCGCGACCTACTAGCGGGGGGGCCAGAGAGACCCAGTACTTC.

The rearrangement links TRBV5-1 to TRBJ1-4, with D unclear. With 3 bases removed from V and 4 bases from J, the gap between germline ends came to 13 bases. Germline values: CDR1 SGHRS, CDR2 YFSETQ. This CDR3 is built from 15 residues. CDR3 in amino acids: CASSSGGSVNEKLFF. In DNA, the CDR3 is TGCGCCAGCAGCTCTGGCGGTTCGGTTAATGAAAAACTGTTTTTT.

The sample holds a few counts of this clonotype. The chain links TRBV14 to TRBJ1-6; D unclear. This CDR3 spans 14 amino acids. Trimming pared 4 bases from V and 5 bases from J, leaving 9 bases between. Germline CDR1 reads SGHDN; CDR2 reads FVKESK. The CDR3 region has the DNA TGTGCCAGCAGCCTCAACATGAATAATTCACCCCTCCACTTT. It codes for CASSLNMNNSPLHF.

This clonotype was picked up a small number of times. A much bigger clone sits one base away, suggesting this may be a read error. The chain has TRBV24-1 and TRBJ2-1; 9 bases line up with TRBD1. The CDR3 runs to 16 residues. The germline V gene encodes CDR1 KGHDR and CDR2 SFDVKD. CDR3 region: CAASATGQGNYNEQFF. The CDR3, as DNA: TGTGCCGCCAGTGCCACGGGACAGGGAAACTACAATGAGCAGTTCTTC.

This clonotype was found a few times. The V and J genes are TRBV4-1 and TRBJ2-2; D is possibly TRBD1 (6 bases). The germline CDR1 and CDR2 sequences are MGHRA and YSYEKL. The ends were cut back, 6 bases at V and 0 bases at J, with 11 bases in the middle. The CDR3 has 15 residues. CDR3 in amino acids: CASRGAGTNTGELFF. Written as DNA, the CDR3 is TGCGCCAGCAGGGGGGCAGGGACGAACACCGGGGAGCTGTTTTTT.

The V call is TRBV10-3, the J call TRBJ2-7; D call uncertain. The J call may be mistaken, given a closer DNA end match to TRBJ2-5. This CDR3 is built from 10 residues. The V gene's germline CDR1 is ENHRY and CDR2 SYGVKD. CDR3 amino acids: CATGGETQYF. CDR3 DNA sequence: TGTGCCACCGGCGGAGAGACCCAGTACTTC.

The chain combines TRBV4-1 with TRBJ1-3, with a tentative D call TRBD1 (5 bases). The ends were cut back, 0 bases at V and 4 bases at J, with 13 bases in the middle. From germline, CDR1 is MGHRA and CDR2 YSYEKL. The CDR3 covers 16 residues. The CDR3 nucleotides are TGCGCCAGCAGCCAAGATGGGGCCCGGGACGGAAACACCATATATTTT. Protein sequence: CASSQDGARDGNTIYF.

This clonotype was seen many times. The chain uses TRBV19 and TRBJ1-2; tentatively, D is TRBD1 (6 bases). V lost 6 bases, J lost 0 bases, and 11 bases lay in between. This CDR3 has 14 amino acids. Per germline, CDR1 LNHDA and CDR2 SQIVND (reference sequence). CDR3 DNA sequence: TGTGCCAGTAGAGAGACAGGAGCTAACTATGGCTACACCTTC. It specifies CASRETGANYGYTF.

This chain joins TRBV7-2 and TRBJ1-3; 7 bases agree with TRBD1. The CDR3 has 14 residues. V trimming: 7 bases; J trimming: 2 bases; junction bases outside the gene matches: 5. In germline, CDR1 is SGHTA, CDR2 FQGNSA. This CDR3 reads CASIQGGAGNTIYF. The CDR3 DNA is TGTGCCAGCATCCAGGGGGGAGCTGGAAACACCATATATTTT.

In DNA, the CDR3 is TGTGCCAGCAGGCCCATGACAGGCTCTGGAAACACCATATATTTT. Protein: CASRPMTGSGNTIYF. The chain has TRBV27 and TRBJ1-3, with D possibly matching TRBD1 (6 bases). Germline V lookup: CDR1 MNHEY, CDR2 SMNVEV (reference sequence). The CDR3 has 15 residues. The V gene lost 6 bases and the J gene lost 0 bases, with 12 bases spanning the gap.

V and J are TRBV30 and TRBJ2-5; 7 nucleotides agree with TRBD2. The CDR3 runs to 15 residues. After removal of 5 bases from V and 5 bases from J, the junction contained 14 bases not matched to a gene. CDR1 and CDR2 (germline): GTSNPN, SVGIG (reference sequence). This chain's CDR3 is CAWGFAGVVQETQYF. The CDR3 DNA follows: TGTGCCTGGGGTTTCGCGGGGGTGGTTCAGGAGACCCAGTACTTC.

With regard to this clonotype: This clone may be a read error of a much larger clone one base away. V usage is TRBV15 and J usage is TRBJ2-1; no definite D call. The end of the DNA aligns better with TRBJ2-7, so the J call may be wrong. Per germline, CDR1 LNHNV and CDR2 YYDKDF (reference sequence). The CDR3 runs 14 residues. CDR3 in amino acids: CATSRGDAAYEQYF. The CDR3 nucleotides are TGTGCCACCAGCAGAGGAGACGCTGCCTACGAGCAGTACTTC.

In this sample, this clonotype turned up a few times. The chain has TRBV5-5 and TRBJ1-2, with 7 bases lining up with TRBD1. Germline V CDR1 and CDR2: SGHKS, YYEKEE (reference sequence). CDR3 length: 12 amino acids. J lost 12 bases, V lost 2 bases, and 7 bases had no gene match. CDR3 sequence (DNA): TGTGCCAGCAGCTTTGACAGGGTGGGGAACACCTTC. Translating gives CASSFDRVGNTF.

This clonotype was seen at least ten times. V is TRBV9 and J is TRBJ1-5; TRBD1 matches 10 bases. V trimming: 0 bases; J trimming: 6 bases; junction bases outside the gene matches: 0. CDR1 is SGDLS and CDR2 is YYNGEE in the germline V gene. The CDR3 length is 14 residues. The CDR3 loop reads CASSVGTGGQPQHF. The CDR3 DNA reads as TGTGCCAGCAGCGTAGGGACAGGGGGTCAGCCCCAGCATTTT. Variable domain in full (rest from reference TRBV9 and TRBJ1-5): DSGVTQTPKHLITATGQRVTLRCSPRSGDLSVYWYQQSLDQGLQFLIQYYNGEERAKGNILERFSAQQFPDLHSELNLSSLELGDSALYFCASSVGTGGQPQHFGDGTRLSIL.

The J gene is TRBJ1-2, the V gene TRBV3-1; 9 nucleotides match TRBD1. Germline V lookup: CDR1 LGHDT, CDR2 YNNKEL (reference sequence). With 5 bases clipped from V and 0 bases from J, the junction kept 4 bases outside the gene matches. The CDR3 is 15 residues long. The CDR3 is CASSSRDRANYGYTF. The CDR3 bases are TGTGCCAGCAGCTCCCGGGACAGGGCTAACTATGGCTACACCTTC.

This clonotype was detected ten times or more. This sequence joins TRBV9 and TRBJ2-3; 10 bases are a match to TRBD2. With V trimmed by 2 bases and J by 2 bases, 14 bases remained unmatched. Germline values: CDR1 SGDLS, CDR2 YYNGEE. This CDR3 is built from 19 residues. CDR3 protein: CASSVPSGGLSISTDTQYF. The CDR3, as DNA: TGTGCCAGCAGCGTGCCTAGCGGGGGCCTCTCGATCTCCACAGATACGCAGTATTTT. The full variable domain, completed using reference TRBV9 and TRBJ2-3, is DSGVTQTPKHLITATGQRVTLRCSPRSGDLSVYWYQQSLDQGLQFLIQYYNGEERAKGNILERFSAQQFPDLHSELNLSSLELGDSALYFCASSVPSGGLSISTDTQYFGPGTRLTVL.

Comments on this clonotype: This may arise from a read error, as a much more abundant clone is one base away. This chain uses TRBV12-3 or TRBV12-4 with TRBJ2-5, with a possible D match to TRBD2 (6 bases). V lost 5 bases and J lost 11, with 21 bases in between. The CDR3 sequence is 14 residues long. The chain's CDR3 is CASSPPGLINEQYF. The CDR3 bases are TGTGCCAGCAGTCCTCCGGGACTCATAAATGAGCAGTACTTC.

This clonotype was seen many times. The rearrangement links TRBV9 to TRBJ2-1; 15 bases are shared with TRBD2. Germline V gene data show CDR1 as SGDLS and CDR2 as YYNGEE. The CDR3 is 16 residues long. V was clipped by 3 bases and J by 4 bases; unmatched bases: 2. The CDR3, as DNA: TGTGCCAGCAGCGGCGGGACTAGCGGGGGGTACAATGAGCAGTTCTTC. Translated, it gives CASSGGTSGGYNEQFF.

This rearrangement joins TRBV29-1 to TRBJ1-1, with D unclear. Per the germline V gene, CDR1 is SQVTM and CDR2 is ANQGSEA. V lost 6 bases and J lost 0, with 11 bases in between. The CDR3 has 13 amino acids. CDR3 nucleotide sequence: TGCAGCGTGGAGCCGATAATGAACACTGAAGCTTTCTTT. This encodes CSVEPIMNTEAFF.

In this sample, this clonotype turned up a few times. The rearrangement links TRBV6-6 to TRBJ2-7; D unclear. The germline V gene has CDR1 MNHNY and CDR2 SVGAGI (reference sequence). V was trimmed by 2 bases and J by 3 bases, leaving 5 bases between them. This CDR3 has 12 residues. The DNA of the CDR3 is TGTGCCAGCAGTTACAGTAACTACGAGCAGTACTTC. This codes for CASSYSNYEQYF.

V gene TRBV20-1 combines with J gene TRBJ2-5, with 14 bases that match TRBD2. Unmatched junction bases numbered 7, after V lost 1 base and J lost 6 bases. This CDR3 region has 16 residues. From germline, CDR1 is DFQATT and CDR2 SNEGSKA (reference sequence). DNA of the CDR3: TGCAGTGCTAGAGTAGGGACTAGCGGGAGTTGGCAGACCCAGTACTTC. The encoded protein is CSARVGTSGSWQTQYF.

This clonotype occurred many times. CDR3 bases: TGTGCCAGCAGCCCACCCGAAGGGACTGAAGCTTTCTTT. Its translation: CASSPPEGTEAFF. The V and J genes are TRBV7-9 and TRBJ1-1; D unresolved. From germline, CDR1 is SEHNR and CDR2 FQNEAQ (reference sequence). Trimming cost V 5 bases and J 5 bases, with 12 bases left between them. The CDR3 extends over 13 amino acids.

Concerning this clonotype: This may come from a read error, since a much larger clone is one base off. V and J are TRBV12-3 or TRBV12-4 and TRBJ1-6; D gene unclear. CDR3 length: 14 amino acids. Trimming took 1 base from V and 10 from J, leaving 11 bases between them. The CDR3, as DNA: TGTGCCAGCAGTTTAGGGCGGTCTGGGTCACCCCTCCACTTT. Translated: CASSLGRSGSPLHF.

This clonotype has a count of ten or more. The V gene is TRBV29-1, the J gene TRBJ2-1, with 8 positions matching TRBD2. This CDR3 has 15 residues. Germline V CDR1 and CDR2: SQVTM, ANQGSEA. J gave up 6 bases and V 2 bases, and 9 bases lay outside the gene matches. The CDR3 bases are TGCAGCGTTGAAAGCGGGAGCACCTACCCCAATGAGCAGTTCTTC. Protein product: CSVESGSTYPNEQFF.

The V gene is TRBV5-1, the J gene TRBJ2-5, with 8 positions matching TRBD1. The tail of the sequence fits TRBJ2-7 better, so the J call may be wrong. Germline-derived CDR1 and CDR2 are SGHRS and YFSETQ. The CDR3 extends over 15 amino acids. The CDR3 spells CASSSLPGQVYEQYF. In nucleotides, the CDR3 is TGCGCCAGCAGCTCATTACCGGGACAGGTTTACGAGCAGTACTTC.

Ten or more counts support this clonotype. This chain uses TRBV10-3 with TRBJ1-5; 7 bases agree with TRBD1. The CDR3 has 13 amino acids. Germline V gene sequence: CDR1 ENHRY, CDR2 SYGVKD. The J segment lost 0 bases and the V segment lost 9 bases, leaving 2 bases of the junction unmatched. CDR3: CAIQGTSNQPQHF. Here the CDR3 DNA reads TGTGCCATACAGGGGACTAGCAATCAGCCCCAGCATTTT.

Notes on this clonotype: Since a much larger clone is just one base distant, this may be a read error. The rearrangement uses TRBV18 and TRBJ2-4; D unresolved. The CDR3 runs 13 residues. Looked up from germline, CDR1 is KGHSH and CDR2 is LQKENI. CDR3: CASAPTAKNIQYF. CDR3 sequence (DNA): TGTGCCAGCGCACCGACAGCCAAAAACATTCAGTACTTC. The whole variable domain, remainder taken from reference TRBV18 and TRBJ2-4, is NAGVMQNPRHLVRRRGQEARLRCSPMKGHSHVYWYRQLPEEGLKFMVYLQKENIIDESGMPKERFSAEFPKEGPSILRIQQVVRGDSAAYFCASAPTAKNIQYFGAGTRLSVL.

There are a few counts of this clonotype. A much larger clone is a single base away; this may be a read error. The chain is built from TRBV20-1 and TRBJ2-5; TRBD1 matches 7 bases. The J call is in doubt because the DNA end fits TRBJ2-7 better. The CDR3 is made up of 15 amino acids. CDR1 and CDR2 (germline): DFQATT, SNEGSKA (reference sequence). Here the CDR3 DNA reads TGCAGTGCGAGGACGGGGACAGCCTCCAGCTACGAGCAGTACTTC. Its protein product is CSARTGTASSYEQYF.